The 19 T cell receptor beta chains presented below share a single source sample, sequenced in a study of cytomegalovirus exposure and HLA in healthy donors (dated by TCRdb to about 2017). Library construction relied on the immunoSEQ multiplex PCR assay. TCRdb limited this immuneACCESS table to in-frame rearrangements with V and J called. A share of clones is missing; checked studies link under half to unresolved V genes, and the rest is unexplained. This sample is represented by some 69,000 clones; nearly 96% of them were singletons. The top ten constitute 4.5% of the sample. The sequenced sample was PBMCs. The source of these receptors is a woman aged 18-29 years in good health and CMV-seropositive.

The rearrangement links TRBV5-1 to TRBJ2-3, with D perhaps matching TRBD2 (6 bases). V lost 0 bases and J 3 bases, leaving 14 bases between the germline ends. The CDR3 has 16 residues. From germline, CDR1 is SGHRS and CDR2 YFSETQ. The CDR3 reads CASSLERGVLTDTQYF. The CDR3 DNA sequence: TGCGCCAGCAGCTTGGAACGCGGGGTGCTGACAGATACGCAGTATTTT.

Concerning this clone: Distinct nucleotide sequences in the sample also encode this CDR3. The chain combines TRBV15 with TRBJ2-5; 7 positions agree with TRBD1. The germline V gene has CDR1 LNHNV and CDR2 YYDKDF (reference sequence). The CDR3 is made up of 13 amino acids. V lost 5 bases and J lost 3; bases outside the gene matches: 3. The CDR3: CATSRGTEETQYF. CDR3 in DNA: TGTGCCACCAGCCGAGGGACAGAAGAGACCCAGTACTTC.

This rearrangement joins TRBV28 to TRBJ1-4, with D unresolved. Germline values: CDR1 MDHEN, CDR2 SYDVKM. This CDR3 spans 12 amino acids. Trimming pared 6 bases from V and 10 bases from J, leaving 12 bases between. This CDR3 reads CASSLWGGKLFF. As DNA, the CDR3 is TGTGCCAGCAGCCTTTGGGGAGGAAAACTGTTTTTT.

The gene calls are TRBV19 and TRBJ1-3; unclear D gene. Germline CDR1 reads LNHDA; CDR2 reads SQIVND (reference sequence). The CDR3 spans 16 residues. Trimming left V 4 bases short and J 0 bases short, with 13 bases between. CDR3 sequence reads: CASSRGVPPSGNTIYF. The CDR3 DNA sequence: TGTGCCAGTAGTAGAGGCGTACCCCCCTCTGGAAACACCATATATTTT.

J is TRBJ2-7 and V is TRBV14, with TRBD2 matching 9 bases. Germline CDR1 reads SGHDN; CDR2 reads FVKESK. Trimming took 1 base from V and 2 from J; bases not matched to a gene: 3. This CDR3 region has 15 residues. DNA for the CDR3: TGTGCCAGCAGCCAAGGACTAGCGGACACCTACGAGCAGTACTTC. Translated, it gives CASSQGLADTYEQYF.

This clone has only one observation. V usage is TRBV6-5 and J usage is TRBJ1-1, with no clear D. This CDR3 has 15 amino acids. V was pared by 2 bases and J by 4 bases, with 14 bases between. Germline CDR1 reads MNHEY; CDR2 reads SVGAGI. The CDR3 nucleotides are TGTGCCAGCAGTTACCATCCGATGGGGAGCACTGAAGCTTTCTTT. Protein product: CASSYHPMGSTEAFF.

This clone was counted a single time. The chain combines TRBV30 with TRBJ2-7, with 10 bases fitting TRBD1. The CDR3 consists of 17 residues. V lost 2 bases and J lost 0; bases outside the gene matches: 10. The germline gives CDR1 GTSNPN, CDR2 SVGIG (reference sequence). CDR3 region: CAWSRDRGTTFSYEQYF. Here the CDR3 DNA reads TGTGCCTGGAGTAGGGACAGGGGCACCACTTTCTCCTACGAGCAGTACTTC. The whole variable domain, filled in from reference TRBV30 and TRBJ2-7, reads SQTIHQWPATLVQPVGSPLSLECTVEGTSNPNLYWYRQAAGRGLQLLFYSVGIGQISSEVPQNLSASRPQDRQFILSSKKLLLSDSGFYLCAWSRDRGTTFSYEQYFGPGTRLTVT.

The chain links TRBV29-1 to TRBJ1-1; a weak D match, TRBD1 (6 bases). CDR1 is SQVTM, CDR2 ANQGSEA, per germline. This CDR3 contains 12 residues. Trimming took off 5 bases at V and 6 bases at J, with 13 bases between the two ends. CDR3 sequence (DNA): TGCAGCGTTTTTGGACAGACCCCTGAAGCTTTCTTT. Residues: CSVFGQTPEAFF.

This chain uses TRBV5-4 with TRBJ2-7, with 8 nucleotides matching TRBD1. CDR1 is SGHNT, CDR2 YYREEE, per germline (reference sequence). J was trimmed by 3 bases and V by 2 bases; bases with no gene match: 4. This CDR3 is built from 14 residues. The CDR3 is CASSLTGTGYEQYF. CDR3 nucleotides: TGTGCCAGCAGCTTAACCGGGACAGGCTACGAGCAGTACTTC.

In its sample, this clone was seen once. The chain links TRBV2 to TRBJ2-7; possible D gene TRBD1, 6 bases. V lost 3 bases and J lost 0, with 21 bases in between. The CDR3 covers 18 residues. Per the germline V gene, CDR1 is SNHLY and CDR2 is FYNNEI. The CDR3 DNA follows: TGTGCCAGCAGTGACGCGACAGGCACCCCTACGGGCTCCTACGAGCAGTACTTC. This gives the protein CASSDATGTPTGSYEQYF.

This sequence joins TRBV18 and TRBJ1-3, with D perhaps matching TRBD1 (6 bases). With 2 bases removed from V and 2 bases from J, the gap between germline ends came to 16 bases. CDR3 size: 17 residues. Germline lookup yields CDR1 KGHSH and CDR2 LQKENI. CDR3 sequence reads: CASSPIKQGNAGNTIYF. The CDR3 DNA is TGTGCCAGCTCACCAATCAAACAGGGTAACGCTGGAAACACCATATATTTT.

The rearrangement joins TRBV5-1 to TRBJ2-6; the D gene is possibly TRBD1 (6 bases). The CDR3 sequence is 16 residues long. V was pared by 7 bases and J by 0 bases, with 14 bases between. Looked up from germline, CDR1 is SGHRS and CDR2 is YFSETQ. The CDR3 is CASRDKRFSGANVLTF. In nucleotides, the CDR3 is TGCGCCAGCCGGGACAAGCGATTCTCTGGGGCCAACGTCCTGACTTTC.

The chain has TRBV5-6 and TRBJ1-2, with 7 bases aligning to TRBD1. The CDR3 spans 14 residues. Germline V gene data show CDR1 as SGHDT and CDR2 as YYEEEE. J was trimmed by 8 bases and V by 3 bases; bases with no gene match: 10. CDR3 in DNA: TGTGCCAGCAGCTATACAGGGGTTCCCGGGGGCTACACCTTC. This codes for CASSYTGVPGGYTF.

The gene calls are TRBV19 and TRBJ2-5; D gene ambiguous. This CDR3 contains 13 residues. Trimming took 11 bases from V and 0 from J, leaving 13 bases between them. Germline V gene sequence: CDR1 LNHDA, CDR2 SQIVND (reference sequence). CDR3 amino acids: CASRKENQETQYF. For the CDR3, the DNA is TGTGCCTCTCGGAAGGAGAACCAAGAGACCCAGTACTTC.

The chain employs TRBV9 and TRBJ2-7; 10 bases fit TRBD2. After removal of 4 bases from V and 3 bases from J, the junction contained 7 bases not matched to a gene. The length of the CDR3 is 15 residues. CDR1 is SGDLS, CDR2 YYNGEE, per germline. CDR3 DNA sequence: TGTGCCAGCAGCCCCCGGCTAGCGGGAGACTACGAGCAGTACTTC. Protein: CASSPRLAGDYEQYF.

The chain carries TRBV4-2 and TRBJ2-6, with 8 positions matching TRBD2. J gave up 2 bases and V 1 base, and 10 bases lay outside the gene matches. Germline values: CDR1 LGHNA, CDR2 YNFKEQ. The CDR3 spans 19 residues. CDR3 DNA: TGTGCCAGCAGCCAAGTCGGGGGGGGAGGCAGGGCTGGGGCCAACGTCCTGACTTTC. Its protein product is CASSQVGGGGRAGANVLTF.

This clone appeared once. The chain is built from TRBV30 and TRBJ2-1; 11 nucleotides line up with TRBD1. The CDR3 sequence is 15 residues long. The V and J ends lost 2 bases and 8 bases, in that order; junction bases with no gene match: 8. Germline V gene sequence: CDR1 GTSNPN, CDR2 SVGIG (reference sequence). As DNA, the CDR3 is TGTGCCTGGAGTAGTGGCGGGACAGGGGGAGATGAGCAGTTCTTC. Its translation is CAWSSGGTGGDEQFF.

This chain links TRBV5-1 with TRBJ1-4, with a possible D match to TRBD1 (5 bases). V shed 4 bases and J shed 3 bases, with 13 bases lying between them. Germline CDR1 is SGHRS and CDR2 is YFSETQ. The CDR3 runs to 15 residues. CDR3 bases: TGCGCCAGCAGCATAACAGGTCGTCCTAATGAAAAACTGTTTTTT. It is translated as CASSITGRPNEKLFF.

The rearrangement joins TRBV7-6 to TRBJ2-7; maybe TRBD1 (5 bases). This CDR3 comprises 13 residues. Trimming removed 5 bases from V and 4 bases from J, with 12 bases in between. Germline V CDR1 and CDR2: SGHVS, FNYEAQ. CDR3 in amino acids: CASSASQGYEQYF. The CDR3 DNA reads TGTGCCAGCAGCGCCAGTCAGGGTTACGAGCAGTACTTC.